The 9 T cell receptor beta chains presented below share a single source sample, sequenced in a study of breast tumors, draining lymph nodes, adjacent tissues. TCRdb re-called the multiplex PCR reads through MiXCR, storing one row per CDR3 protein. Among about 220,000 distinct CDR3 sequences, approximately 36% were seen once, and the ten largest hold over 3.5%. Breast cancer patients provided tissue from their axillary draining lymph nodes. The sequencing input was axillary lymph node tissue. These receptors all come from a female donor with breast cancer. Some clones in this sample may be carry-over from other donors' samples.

CDR3 sequence: CATSDPRTGSHGQYF. The CDR3 DNA reads TGTGCCACCAGTGATCCGAGGACGGGGAGCCACGGGCAGTACTTC. The rearrangement joins TRBV24-1 to TRBJ2-7, with D tentatively TRBD2 (5 bases). Trimming pared 3 bases from V and 9 bases from J, leaving 20 bases between. Germline CDR1 KGHDR, CDR2 SFDVKD. The CDR3 consists of 15 residues.

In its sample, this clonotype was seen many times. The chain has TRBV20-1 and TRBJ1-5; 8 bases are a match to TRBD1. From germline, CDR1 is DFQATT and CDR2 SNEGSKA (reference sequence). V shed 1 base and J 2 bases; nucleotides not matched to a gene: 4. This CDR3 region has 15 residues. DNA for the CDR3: TGCAGTGCTAGAGGGACAGGGATCGGCAATCAGCCCCAGCATTTT. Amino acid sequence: CSARGTGIGNQPQHF.

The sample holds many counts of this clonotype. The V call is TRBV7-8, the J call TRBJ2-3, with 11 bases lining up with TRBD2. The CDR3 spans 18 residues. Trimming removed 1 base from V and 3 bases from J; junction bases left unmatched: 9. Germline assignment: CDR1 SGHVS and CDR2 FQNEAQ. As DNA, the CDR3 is TGTGCCAGCAGCTTAGGAGTTAGCGGGGGGGCCCGAACAGATACGCAGTATTTT. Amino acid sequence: CASSLGVSGGARTDTQYF.

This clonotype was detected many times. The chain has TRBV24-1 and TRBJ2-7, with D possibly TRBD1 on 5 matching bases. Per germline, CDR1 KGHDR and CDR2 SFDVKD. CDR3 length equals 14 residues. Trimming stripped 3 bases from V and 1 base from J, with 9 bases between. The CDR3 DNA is TGTGCCACCAGTGATGGGCAGGGATCCTACGAGCAGTACTTC. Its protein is CATSDGQGSYEQYF.

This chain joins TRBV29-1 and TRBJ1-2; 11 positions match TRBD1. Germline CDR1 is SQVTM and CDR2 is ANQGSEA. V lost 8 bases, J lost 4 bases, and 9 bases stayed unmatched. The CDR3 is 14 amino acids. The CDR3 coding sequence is TGCAGCAGCCTGGGGACAGGGGGATTCTATGGCTACACCTTC. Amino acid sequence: CSSLGTGGFYGYTF. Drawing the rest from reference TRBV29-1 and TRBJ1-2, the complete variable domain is SAVISQKPSRDICQRGTSLTIQCQVDSQVTMMFWYRQQPGQSLTLIATANQGSEATYESGFVIDKFPISRPNLTFSTLTVSNMSPEDSSIYLCSSLGTGGFYGYTFGSGTRLTVV.

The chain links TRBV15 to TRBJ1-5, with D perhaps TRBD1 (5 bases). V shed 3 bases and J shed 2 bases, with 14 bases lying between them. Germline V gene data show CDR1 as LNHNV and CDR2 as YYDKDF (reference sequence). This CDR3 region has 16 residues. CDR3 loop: CATSSQGGLGNQPQHF. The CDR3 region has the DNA TGTGCCACCAGCAGCCAGGGCGGTTTGGGCAATCAGCCCCAGCATTTT.

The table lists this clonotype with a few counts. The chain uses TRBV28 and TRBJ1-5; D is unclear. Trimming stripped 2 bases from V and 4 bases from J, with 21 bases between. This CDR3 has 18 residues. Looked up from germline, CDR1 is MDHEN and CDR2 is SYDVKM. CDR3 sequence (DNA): TGTGCCAGCAGTTTAAAGGTCACAGCGCGCTCCGGGAATCAGCCCCAGCATTTT. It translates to CASSLKVTARSGNQPQHF. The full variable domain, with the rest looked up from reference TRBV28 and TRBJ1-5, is DVKVTQSSRYLVKRTGEKVFLECVQDMDHENMFWYRQDPGLGLRLIYFSYDVKMKEKGDIPEGYSVSREKKERFSLILESASTNQTSMYLCASSLKVTARSGNQPQHFGDGTRLSIL.

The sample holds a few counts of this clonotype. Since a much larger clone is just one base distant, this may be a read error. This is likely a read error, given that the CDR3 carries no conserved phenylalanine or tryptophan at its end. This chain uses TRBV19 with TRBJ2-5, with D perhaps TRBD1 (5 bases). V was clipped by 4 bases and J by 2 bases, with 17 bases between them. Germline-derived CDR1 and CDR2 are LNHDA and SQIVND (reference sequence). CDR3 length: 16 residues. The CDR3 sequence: CASSNPRQTQQETQYS. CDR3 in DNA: TGTGCCAGTAGTAACCCCCGACAGACACAACAAGAGACCCAGTACTCC.

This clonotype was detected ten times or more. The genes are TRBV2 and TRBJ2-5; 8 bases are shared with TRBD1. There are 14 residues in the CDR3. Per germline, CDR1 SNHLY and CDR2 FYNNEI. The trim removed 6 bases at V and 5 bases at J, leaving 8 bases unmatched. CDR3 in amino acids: CASRDRGGTETQYF. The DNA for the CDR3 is TGTGCCAGCAGAGACAGGGGAGGTACGGAGACCCAGTACTTC.